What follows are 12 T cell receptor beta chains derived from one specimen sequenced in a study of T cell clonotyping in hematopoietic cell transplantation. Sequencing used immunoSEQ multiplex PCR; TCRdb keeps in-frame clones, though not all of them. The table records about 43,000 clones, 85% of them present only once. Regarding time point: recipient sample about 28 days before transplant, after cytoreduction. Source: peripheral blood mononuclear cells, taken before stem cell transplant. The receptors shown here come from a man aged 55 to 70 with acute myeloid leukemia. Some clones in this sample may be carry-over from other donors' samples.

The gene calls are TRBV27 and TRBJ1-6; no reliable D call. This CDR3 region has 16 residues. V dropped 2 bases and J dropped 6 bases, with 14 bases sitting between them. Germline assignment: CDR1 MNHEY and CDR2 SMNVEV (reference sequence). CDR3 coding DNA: TGTGCCAGCAGTTTAGAGGCGCCATCCCTTAATTCACCCCTCCACTTT. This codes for CASSLEAPSLNSPLHF.

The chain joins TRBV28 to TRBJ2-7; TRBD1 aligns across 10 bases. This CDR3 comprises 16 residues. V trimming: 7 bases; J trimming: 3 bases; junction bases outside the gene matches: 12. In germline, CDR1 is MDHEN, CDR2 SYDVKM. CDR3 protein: CASTPSPGQGNYEQYF. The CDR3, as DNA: TGTGCCAGCACCCCGAGTCCGGGACAGGGGAACTACGAGCAGTACTTC.

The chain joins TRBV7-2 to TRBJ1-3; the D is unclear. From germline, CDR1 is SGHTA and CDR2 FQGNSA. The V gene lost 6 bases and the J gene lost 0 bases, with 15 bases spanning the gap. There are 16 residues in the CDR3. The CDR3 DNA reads TGTGCCAGCAGTCCCACGTCAAGGTACTCTGGAAACACCATATATTTT. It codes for CASSPTSRYSGNTIYF.

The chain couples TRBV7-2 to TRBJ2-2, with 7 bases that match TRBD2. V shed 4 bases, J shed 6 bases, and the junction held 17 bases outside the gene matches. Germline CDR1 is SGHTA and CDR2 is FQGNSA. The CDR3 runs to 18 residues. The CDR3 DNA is TGTGCCAGCAGCTCCTCGGTTGGGGGGGTAGTTGGTGCCGGGGAGCTGTTTTTT. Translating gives CASSSSVGGVVGAGELFF.

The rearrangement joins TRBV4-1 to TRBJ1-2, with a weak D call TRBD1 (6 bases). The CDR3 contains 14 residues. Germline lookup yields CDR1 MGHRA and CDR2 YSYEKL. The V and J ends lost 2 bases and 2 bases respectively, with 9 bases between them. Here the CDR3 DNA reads TGCGCCAGCAGCCAACACAGGGAAAACTATGGCTACACCTTC. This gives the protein CASSQHRENYGYTF.

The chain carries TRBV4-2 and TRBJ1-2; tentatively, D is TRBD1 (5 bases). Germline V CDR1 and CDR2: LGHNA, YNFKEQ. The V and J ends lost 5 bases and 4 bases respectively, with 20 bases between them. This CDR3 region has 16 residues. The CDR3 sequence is CASSGGGTTLSYGYTF. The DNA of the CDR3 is TGTGCCAGCAGCGGGGGGGGGACTACATTATCCTATGGCTACACCTTC.

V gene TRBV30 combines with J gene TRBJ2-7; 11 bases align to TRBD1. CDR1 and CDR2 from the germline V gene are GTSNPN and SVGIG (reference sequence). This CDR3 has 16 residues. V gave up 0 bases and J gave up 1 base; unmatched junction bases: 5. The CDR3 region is CAWSVPRDRGSYEQYF. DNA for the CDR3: TGTGCCTGGAGTGTACCCCGGGACAGGGGGTCCTACGAGCAGTACTTC.

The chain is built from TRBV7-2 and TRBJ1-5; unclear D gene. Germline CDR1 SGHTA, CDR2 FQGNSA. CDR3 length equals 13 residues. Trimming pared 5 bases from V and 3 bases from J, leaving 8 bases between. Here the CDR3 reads CASSHGNNQPQHF. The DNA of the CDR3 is TGTGCCAGCAGCCATGGGAACAATCAGCCCCAGCATTTT.

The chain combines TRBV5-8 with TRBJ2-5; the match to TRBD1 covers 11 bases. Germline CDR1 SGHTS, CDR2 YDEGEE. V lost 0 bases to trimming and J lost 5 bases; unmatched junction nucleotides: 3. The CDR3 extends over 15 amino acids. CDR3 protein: CASSLGTGGWETQYF. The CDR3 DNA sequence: TGTGCCAGCAGCTTGGGGACAGGGGGCTGGGAGACCCAGTACTTC.

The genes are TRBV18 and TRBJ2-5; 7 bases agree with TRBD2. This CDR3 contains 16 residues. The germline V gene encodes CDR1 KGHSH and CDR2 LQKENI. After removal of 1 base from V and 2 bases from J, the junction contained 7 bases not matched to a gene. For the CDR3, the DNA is TGTGCCAGCTCACCACTGGGAGCGGGGCGACAAGAGACCCAGTACTTC. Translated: CASSPLGAGRQETQYF.

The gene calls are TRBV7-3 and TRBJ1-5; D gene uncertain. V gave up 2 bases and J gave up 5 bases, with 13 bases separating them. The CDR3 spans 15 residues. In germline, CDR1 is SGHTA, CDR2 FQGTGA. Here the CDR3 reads CASSLDPGTDQPQHF. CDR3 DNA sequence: TGTGCCAGCAGCTTAGACCCTGGCACCGATCAGCCCCAGCATTTT.

The CDR3 loop reads CASSLRDRTVNTEAFF. CDR3 bases: TGCGCCAGCAGCCTCCGGGACCGGACAGTGAACACTGAAGCTTTCTTT. The V and J genes are TRBV5-1 and TRBJ1-1; D might be TRBD1 (6 bases). Germline V CDR1 and CDR2: SGHRS, YFSETQ. The CDR3 has 16 residues. Trimming removed 4 bases from V and 0 bases from J, with 16 bases in between.